This TCR beta chain was identified during a study of technical replicates of blood from a handful of donors. The CDR3 has 14 amino acids. Germline V gene data show CDR1 as SGHVS and CDR2 as FNYEAQ. Unmatched junction bases numbered 11, after V lost 9 bases and J lost 9 bases. The assay was immunoSEQ multiplex PCR, and TCRdb's table has in-frame clones only and misses some. The sample contains fewer than 85,000 clones, approximately 94% of which appear only once. Sequencing used T cells isolated from PBMCs. The receptor comes from a human donor in good health. The chain has TRBV7-6 and TRBJ2-1; 10 nucleotides align to TRBD2. In nucleotides, the CDR3 is TGTGCCAGTACACCGGGGACTAGCGTTTTTGAGCAGTTCTTC. This encodes CASTPGTSVFEQFF.